The present T cell receptor (beta chain) was sequenced within a study of PD-L1 blockade in urothelial cancer. Study-wide background: Patients previously received 0 to 3 chemotherapy regimens. Median T cell yield from blood was 110,000 to 150,000.

This clone was observed a few times. The table came from immunoSEQ multiplex PCR; TCRdb's copy has only in-frame clones and leaves some out. Here the sample spans 50,000 to 55,000 clones, about 82% being singletons. Time point of the sample: pretreatment peripheral blood. Each individual provided 1 to 8 samples (taken pretreatment and on-treatment). The germline gives CDR1 SGDLS, CDR2 YYNGEE. This CDR3 is 11 amino acids long. V was cut by 3 bases and J by 8 bases, with 8 bases left in between. The sample here was PBMCs, taken around atezolizumab (anti-PD-L1) treatment. V and J are TRBV9 and TRBJ1-2; D unresolved. The origin of this receptor is a man between 60 and 70 years old with urothelial cancer. In DNA form, the CDR3 reads TGTGCCAGCAGCGCAGGAAGGGGCTACACCTTC. Amino acid sequence: CASSAGRGYTF.